This T cell receptor (beta chain) was observed in a study of early T cells in non-severe SARS-CoV-2 infection. As for the study in general: The chains were unpaired, and the sequenced material was bulk RNA from unsorted whole blood. Broader study findings: Sequences matched to VDJdb favored anti-spike CD8 responses, while private and CD4 specificities were missed.

This clonotype was counted ten times or more. The antigen is unknown. V was clipped by 4 bases and J by 8 bases, with 12 bases between them. This CDR3 region has 12 residues. The V gene's germline CDR1 is SGHRS and CDR2 YFSETQ. Attached unique molecular identifiers marked individual cDNA molecules. One entry per CDR3 protein results from TCRdb running MiXCR on the 5' RACE reads. Here the sample spans around 80,000 distinct CDR3 sequences, less than 15% being singletons. The sample consisted of whole blood. The chain recombines TRBV5-1 with TRBJ1-2; D is unresolved. The receptor's source is an adult who was a healthcare worker with PCR-confirmed SARS-CoV-2 infection or an uninfected control (not recorded which). CDR3 bases: TGCGCCAGCAGCCGATCAATGGGCGGCTACACCTTC. The encoded protein is CASSRSMGGYTF.